The clone carrying this T cell receptor (beta chain) came up a few times. Its matching antigen is unknown. This entry is derived from a study of CD8 T cells in ankylosing spondylitis. 5'-RACE, quantitative and with molecular barcodes, yielded the TCR beta libraries. TCRdb redid the calling of the 5' RACE reads with MiXCR, one entry per CDR3 protein. The profile shows roughly 260,000 distinct CDR3 sequences, 20% of them singletons. Study results and limitations: Typical of ankylosing spondylitis blood, it appeared, was a TCR beta motif of roughly eight highly homologous variants. Previous work reported some of these motif variants in the synovial fluid and blood of reactive arthritis. The study looked at matched synovial fluid samples from ankylosing spondylitis patients. Disease-linked clones were reported to be significantly enriched there.

Sequencing used blood, either unsorted or a sorted T cell fraction (not recorded which). The sequence came from a male donor with ankylosing spondylitis or in good health (not recorded which).

The CDR3 DNA is TGTGCCAGCTCCGGGCAGGAGTACAATGAGCAGTTCTTC. Protein sequence: CASSGQEYNEQFF. V usage is TRBV18 and J usage is TRBJ2-1; D is ambiguous. Germline CDR1 is KGHSH and CDR2 is LQKENI. V was cut by 6 bases and J by 4 bases, with 10 bases left in between. CDR3 length: 13 amino acids.